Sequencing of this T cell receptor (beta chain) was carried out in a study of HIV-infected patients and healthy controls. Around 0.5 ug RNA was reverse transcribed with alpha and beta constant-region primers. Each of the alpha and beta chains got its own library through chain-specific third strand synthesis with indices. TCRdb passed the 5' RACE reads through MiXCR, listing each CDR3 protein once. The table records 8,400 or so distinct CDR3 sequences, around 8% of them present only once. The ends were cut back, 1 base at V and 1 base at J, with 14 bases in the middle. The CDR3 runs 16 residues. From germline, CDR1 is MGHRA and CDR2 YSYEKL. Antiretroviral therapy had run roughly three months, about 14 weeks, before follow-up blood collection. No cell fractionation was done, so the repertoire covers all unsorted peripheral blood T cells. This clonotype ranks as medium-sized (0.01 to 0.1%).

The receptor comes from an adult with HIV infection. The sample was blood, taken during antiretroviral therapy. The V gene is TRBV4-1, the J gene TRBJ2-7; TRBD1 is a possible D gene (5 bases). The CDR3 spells CASSQGPFGHSYEQYF. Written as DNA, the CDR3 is TGCGCCAGCAGCCAAGGACCCTTCGGACATTCCTACGAGCAGTACTTC.